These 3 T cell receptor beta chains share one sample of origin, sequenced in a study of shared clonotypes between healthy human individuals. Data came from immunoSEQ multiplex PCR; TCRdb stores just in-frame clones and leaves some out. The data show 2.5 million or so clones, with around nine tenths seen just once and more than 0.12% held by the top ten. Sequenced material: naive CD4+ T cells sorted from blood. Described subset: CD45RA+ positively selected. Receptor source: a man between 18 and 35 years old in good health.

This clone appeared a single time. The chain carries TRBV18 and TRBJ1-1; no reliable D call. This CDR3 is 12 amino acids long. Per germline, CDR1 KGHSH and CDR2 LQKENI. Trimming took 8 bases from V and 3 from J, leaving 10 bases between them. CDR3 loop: CASNSRDTEAFF. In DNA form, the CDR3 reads TGTGCCAGCAATTCACGGGACACTGAAGCTTTCTTT.

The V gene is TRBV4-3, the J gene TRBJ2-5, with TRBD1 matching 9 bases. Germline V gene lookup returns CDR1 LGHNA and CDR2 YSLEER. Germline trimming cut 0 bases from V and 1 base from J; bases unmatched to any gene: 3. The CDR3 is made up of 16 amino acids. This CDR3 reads CASSQDRGQGQETQYF. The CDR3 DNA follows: TGCGCCAGCAGCCAAGATAGGGGACAGGGCCAAGAGACCCAGTACTTC.

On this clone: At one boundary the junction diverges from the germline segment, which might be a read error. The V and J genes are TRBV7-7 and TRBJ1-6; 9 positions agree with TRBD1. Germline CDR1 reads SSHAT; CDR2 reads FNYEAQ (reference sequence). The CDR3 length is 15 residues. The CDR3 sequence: CASNGTGTRNSPLHF. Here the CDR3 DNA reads TGTGCTAGCAACGGGACAGGGACTCGCAATTCACCCCTCCACTTT.